Sequencing of this T cell receptor (beta chain) was carried out in a study of beta chain features in type 1 diabetes. Broader study findings: Resolution of whether HLA type affects TCRB rearrangement was not achieved here. Insertions were fewer and deletions more numerous at VDJ junctions in type 1 diabetes patients. Type 1 diabetes patients had moderately but significantly shorter TCRB CDR3s in all four CD4+ subsets.

The CDR3 length is 11 residues. Per the germline V gene, CDR1 is MNHEY and CDR2 is SMNVEV (reference sequence). The V end lost 10 bases, the J end lost 0 bases, and 6 bases lay between the germline ends. The entirety of the isolated RNA underwent reverse transcription, so expressed TCRB transcripts were sequenced. Data came from immunoSEQ multiplex PCR; TCRdb stores just in-frame clones and leaves some out. Here the sample spans around 500,000 clones, 30% being singletons. On this clone itself: Its antigen is still unknown.

The source is a man aged 18 to 29 in good health. The V and J genes are TRBV27 and TRBJ1-2, with unresolved D. The sequencing sample was made of naive CD4+ T cells from blood. The chain's CDR3 is CATRTNYGYTF. The CDR3 DNA reads as TGTGCCACCCGTACTAACTATGGCTACACCTTC.